Listed below are T cell receptor beta chains from one sample, sequenced in a study of response to subunit inactivated influenza vaccine. MiXCR was run by TCRdb on the RT-PCR reads, yielding one entry per CDR3 protein. The sample contains just under 550,000 distinct CDR3 sequences, approximately 22% of which appear only once. These data were also filed under a second study, of T cells expressing NK-cell markers.

Specimen: CD4+ T cells sorted from PBMCs, collected about 12 days after vaccination. The source of these receptors is a man aged 45-65 years who received an inactivated influenza vaccine. The CDR3 runs from the conserved cysteine through the conserved F or W. A D gene is named only where the DNA matches it firmly. For some rows the clone size is stated as once, few or many, or as a class when expanded; others skip it.

D: .
V: TRBV28
J: TRBJ1-1
size: few
DNA: TGTGCCAGCAGTTTGAGTTTCGGCGCGGGATTAGAAGCTTTCTTT
CDR3: CASSLSFGAGLEAFF

D: TRBD2
V: TRBV6-1
J: TRBJ2-5
size: few
DNA: TGTGCCAGCAGTGAATCTCGGGCGCGGGGGGAGACCCAGTACTTC
CDR3: CASSESRARGETQYF

D: .
V: TRBV20-1
J: TRBJ2-7
size: .
DNA: TGCAGTGCTAATGAAATGTACGAGCAGTACTTC
CDR3: CSANEMYEQYF

D: .
V: TRBV7-2
J: TRBJ2-7
size: .
DNA: TGTGCCAGCAGTCGGGACGCGTACTACGAGCAGTACTTC
CDR3: CASSRDAYYEQYF

D: .
V: TRBV7-9
J: TRBJ2-1
size: .
DNA: TGTGCCAGCAGCTTAGAGCCCACCTACTACAATGAGCAGTTCTTC
CDR3: CASSLEPTYYNEQFF

D: .
V: TRBV7-2
J: TRBJ2-7
size: .
DNA: TGTGCCAGCAGCATAGACCTCTACGAGCAGTACTTC
CDR3: CASSIDLYEQYF

D: .
V: TRBV7-2
J: TRBJ1-6
size: few
DNA: TGTGCCAGCAGCTTATTGAATTCACCCCTCCACTTT
CDR3: CASSLLNSPLHF

D: .
V: TRBV4-3
J: TRBJ1-2
size: few
DNA: TGCGCCAGCAGCCAAGGCGTAGCCTATGGCTACACCTTC
CDR3: CASSQGVAYGYTF

D: .
V: TRBV9
J: TRBJ1-4
size: .
DNA: TGTGCCAGCAGCGTGGGGGTCTCTAGTGAAAAACTGTTTTTT
CDR3: CASSVGVSSEKLFF

D: .
V: TRBV10-3
J: TRBJ1-5
size: many
DNA: TGTGCCATCAGTATAGAGTATAGCAATCAGCCCCAGCATTTT
CDR3: CAISIEYSNQPQHF

D: .
V: TRBV10-3
J: TRBJ1-1
size: .
DNA: TGTGCCATCAGTGGACAGAACATGAACACTGAAGCTTTCTTT
CDR3: CAISGQNMNTEAFF

D: .
V: TRBV19
J: TRBJ1-6
size: few
DNA: TGTGCCAGTAGTACGGGGGACGGACTCCTAAATTCACCCCTCCACTTT
CDR3: CASSTGDGLLNSPLHF

D: .
V: TRBV9
J: TRBJ2-2
size: .
DNA: TGTGCCAGCAGCGTAGGACTCAGGAACACCGGGGAGCTGTTTTTT
CDR3: CASSVGLRNTGELFF

D: .
V: TRBV3-1
J: TRBJ2-5
size: many
DNA: TGTGCCAGCAGCCAAGGAGGCGGGTTGGGGGAGACCCAGTACTTC
CDR3: CASSQGGGLGETQYF

D: TRBD2
V: TRBV29-1
J: TRBJ2-3
size: few
DNA: TGCAGCGTTACAACCGAACTAGCGGGGAGTGGTACGCAGTATTTT
CDR3: CSVTTELAGSGTQYF

D: TRBD1
V: TRBV10-3
J: TRBJ1-5
size: .
DNA: TGTGCCACAGGACAGGCGAATCAGCCCCAGCATTTT
CDR3: CATGQANQPQHF

D: TRBD2
V: TRBV6-2/TRBV6-3
J: TRBJ2-7
size: few
DNA: TGTGCCAGCACTAGACTAGCAGGCTCCTACGAGCAGTACTTC
CDR3: CASTRLAGSYEQYF

D: .
V: TRBV12-3/TRBV12-4
J: TRBJ1-5
size: .
DNA: TGTGCCAGCAGACCAACAGGGCGCAATCAGCCCCAGCATTTT
CDR3: CASRPTGRNQPQHF

D: .
V: TRBV7-2
J: TRBJ2-2
size: .
DNA: TGTGCCAGCAGCTTACTAGGGAGCCGTAACACCGGGGAGCTGTTTTTT
CDR3: CASSLLGSRNTGELFF

D: .
V: TRBV12-3/TRBV12-4
J: TRBJ1-1
size: many
DNA: TGTGCCAGCAGTTTTGCAGGGATCCCTGAAGCTTTCTTT
CDR3: CASSFAGIPEAFF

D: .
V: TRBV10-3
J: TRBJ1-2
size: .
DNA: TGTGCCATCAGTGAGGGGGGCGTGGACTATGGCTACACCTTC
CDR3: CAISEGGVDYGYTF

D: .
V: TRBV5-1
J: TRBJ2-7
size: .
DNA: TGCGCCAGCAGGCGGATCGAGGGCTACGAGCAGTACTTC
CDR3: CASRRIEGYEQYF

D: .
V: TRBV11-2
J: TRBJ2-1
size: few
DNA: TGTGCCAGCAGCTTAGAAAGTGGGCGTTACAATGAGCAGTTCTTC
CDR3: CASSLESGRYNEQFF

D: TRBD2
V: TRBV28
J: TRBJ2-5
size: .
DNA: TGTGCCAGCAGTTGGCCTTGGGGGACTAGGGACGAGACCCAGTACTTC
CDR3: CASSWPWGTRDETQYF

D: TRBD2
V: TRBV18
J: TRBJ2-3
size: .
DNA: TGTGCCAGCTCTCGGACTAGCACTACAGATACGCAGTATTTT
CDR3: CASSRTSTTDTQYF

D: TRBD1
V: TRBV28
J: TRBJ2-3
size: .
DNA: TGTGCCAGTCTAGACAGGGGAAGAACAGATACGCAGTATTTT
CDR3: CASLDRGRTDTQYF

D: TRBD2
V: TRBV5-6
J: TRBJ2-1
size: .
DNA: TGTGCCAGCAGCTTGATTAGCGGGGGCTCCTACAATGAGCAGTTCTTC
CDR3: CASSLISGGSYNEQFF

D: .
V: TRBV7-2
J: TRBJ2-3
size: few
DNA: TGTGCCAGCAGCTTCCCTTATGGGGGAAAATACACAGATACGCAGTATTTT
CDR3: CASSFPYGGKYTDTQYF

D: .
V: TRBV7-2
J: TRBJ2-3
size: few
DNA: TGTGCCAGCAGCTTAACTAGCTGGAGCACAGATACGCAGTATTTT
CDR3: CASSLTSWSTDTQYF

D: .
V: TRBV12-3/TRBV12-4
J: TRBJ2-2
size: few
DNA: TGTGCCAGCAGAGGACTGAACGGGGAGCTGTTTTTT
CDR3: CASRGLNGELFF

D: .
V: TRBV5-1
J: TRBJ2-7
size: .
DNA: TGCGCCAGCAGCTTCCAACCAGGGAGCTCCTACGAGCAGTACTTC
CDR3: CASSFQPGSSYEQYF

D: TRBD1
V: TRBV15
J: TRBJ2-3
size: .
DNA: TGTGCCACCAGCAGGCCGGGACAGGACACAGATACGCAGTATTTT
CDR3: CATSRPGQDTDTQYF

D: .
V: TRBV3-1
J: TRBJ2-5
size: .
DNA: TGTGCCAGCAGCCACAGTATAGAGACCCAGTACTTC
CDR3: CASSHSIETQYF

D: .
V: TRBV2
J: TRBJ2-3
size: .
DNA: TGTGCCAGCAACCCCCTGGGACATCCGGCAGATACGCAGTATTTT
CDR3: CASNPLGHPADTQYF

D: .
V: TRBV20-1
J: TRBJ2-5
size: .
DNA: TGCAGTGCTAGAGATGGGGCCGGAGGGGAGGAGACCCAGTACTTC
CDR3: CSARDGAGGEETQYF

D: TRBD1
V: TRBV12-3/TRBV12-4
J: TRBJ1-5
size: .
DNA: TGTGCCAGCAAACCCACAGGGGGCTATAATCAGCCCCAGCATTTT
CDR3: CASKPTGGYNQPQHF

D: .
V: TRBV29-1
J: TRBJ2-7
size: .
DNA: TGCAGCGTCGTCGACAACTCCTACGAGCAGTACTTC
CDR3: CSVVDNSYEQYF

D: .
V: TRBV5-1
J: TRBJ1-4
size: few
DNA: TGCGCCAGCAGTCTTCTCGTCGGAGGCTATAATGAAAAACTGTTTTTT
CDR3: CASSLLVGGYNEKLFF

D: .
V: TRBV7-9
J: TRBJ2-2
size: .
DNA: TGTGCCAGCAGCCCACCCGACCCCAGGGGCACCGGGGAGCTGTTTTTT
CDR3: CASSPPDPRGTGELFF

D: TRBD1
V: TRBV14
J: TRBJ1-4
size: .
DNA: TGTGCCAGCAGCCGGGACAGGGAAACTAATGAAAAACTGTTTTTT
CDR3: CASSRDRETNEKLFF

D: TRBD2
V: TRBV4-1
J: TRBJ2-1
size: .
DNA: TGCGCCAGCAGCCACCGGGGACTAGCGGGGGTCTACAATGAGCAGTTCTTC
CDR3: CASSHRGLAGVYNEQFF

D: TRBD2
V: TRBV12-3/TRBV12-4
J: TRBJ2-1
size: many
DNA: TGTGCCAGCAGTTCTTTCAGCGGGAGGGCCTACAATGAGCAGTTCTTC
CDR3: CASSSFSGRAYNEQFF